The 20 T cell receptor gamma chains presented below share a single source sample, sequenced in a study of gamma delta lymphoproliferative disorders and STAT genes. TCRdb re-called clones from the multiplex PCR reads via CATT. The repertoire includes 4,000 to 4,500 gamma-chain clones, around 6.5% of them detected once, and roughly a third sits in the top ten. Genomic DNA from isolated PBMCs served as the sequencing template. The sequenced sample consisted of blood. The receptors here all came from a human donor in good health.

This clone is categorized as medium-sized. This sample includes further DNA sequences coding for the same CDR3. The chain employs TRGV2 and TRGJP1. TCRdb does not report a J gene; here it was assigned by matching the DNA to germline references. Germline trimming cut 0 bases from V and 1 base from J; bases unmatched to any gene: 5. The CDR3 is made up of 16 amino acids. Germline V gene lookup returns CDR1 EGSNGY and CDR2 YDSYNSKV. DNA for the CDR3: TGTGCCACCTGGGACGGGCCTCGTACCACTGGTTGGTTCAAGATATTT. It yields the protein CATWDGPRTTGWFKIF.

This clone is medium-sized (0.01 to 0.1%) within its sample. V gene TRGV10 combines with J gene TRGJ1 or TRGJ2. TCRdb gives no J gene; it was assigned here by matching the DNA to germline. TRGV10 has ORF status, its function being uncertain. The CDR3 sequence is 12 residues long. V lost 8 bases, J lost 12 bases, and 14 bases stayed unmatched. This CDR3 is CAAWDYVLVKLF. DNA for the CDR3: TGTGCTGCGTGGGATTATGTTTTGGTGAAACTCTTT.

This clone ranks as medium-sized. The genes are TRGV10 and TRGJ1 or TRGJ2. Assignment of the J gene here rests on matching the DNA to germline, because TCRdb gives none. TRGV10 is placed among ORFs of uncertain function. With 8 bases clipped from V and 7 bases from J, the junction kept 9 bases outside the gene matches. CDR3 length: 12 amino acids. The CDR3: CAAWDPPYKKLF. The CDR3, as DNA: TGTGCTGCGTGGGACCCACCCTATAAGAAACTCTTT.

Ten or more counts support this clone. The rearrangement uses TRGV3 and TRGJ1 or TRGJ2. No J gene is reported in TCRdb; it was inferred here by comparing the DNA with germline. The germline V gene has CDR1 VTNTFY and CDR2 YDVSTARD (reference sequence). The CDR3 contains 14 residues. V gave up 1 base and J gave up 4 bases; unmatched junction bases: 7. CDR3 sequence: CATWDSLKYYKKLF. The CDR3 nucleotides are TGTGCCACCTGGGACAGCCTAAAATATTATAAGAAACTCTTT.

This clone was observed many times. This rearrangement joins TRGV4 to TRGJP1. TCRdb does not report a J gene; here it was assigned by matching the DNA to germline references. The V gene's germline CDR1 is EGSTGY and CDR2 YDSYTSSV. V shed 1 base, J shed 4 bases, and the junction held 0 bases outside the gene matches. This CDR3 contains 13 residues. The CDR3 region is CATWDGTGWFKIF. The DNA of the CDR3 is TGTGCCACCTGGGATGGCACTGGTTGGTTCAAGATATTT.

In its sample, this clone was seen many times. The rearrangement joins TRGV9 to TRGJP2. Because TCRdb records no J gene, it was assigned here through a match of the DNA to germline. CDR3 length equals 14 residues. The germline gives CDR1 GITISATS, CDR2 ISYDGTV (reference sequence). Trimming at V came to 0 bases and at J to 5 bases, leaving 3 bases not matched to a gene. The CDR3 DNA sequence: TGTGCCTTGTGGGAGGTGCGCAGTGATTGGATCAAGACGTTT. Amino acid sequence: CALWEVRSDWIKTF.

This clone was counted ten times or more. The chain couples TRGV9 to TRGJ1 or TRGJ2. TCRdb lists no J gene, so it was determined here by aligning the DNA to germline. The trim removed 3 bases at V and 3 bases at J, leaving 5 bases unmatched. From germline, CDR1 is GITISATS and CDR2 ISYDGTV (reference sequence). This CDR3 has 13 residues. CDR3 region: CALWEFLYYKKLF. Here the CDR3 DNA reads TGTGCCTTGTGGGAGTTTCTTTATTATAAGAAACTCTTT.

By share, this clone counts as medium-sized. V gene TRGV2 combines with J gene TRGJ1 or TRGJ2. The J gene, not given by TCRdb, was assigned here from a germline match of the nucleotide sequence. Germline V gives CDR1 EGSNGY, CDR2 YDSYNSKV. V was pared by 2 bases and J by 7 bases, with 11 bases of the junction left unmatched. The CDR3 has 14 residues. The CDR3 nucleotides read TGTGCCACCTGGGACGTTCCTGGGGGATATAAGAAACTCTTT. Translation gives CATWDVPGGYKKLF.

In this sample, this clone is medium-sized. The chain recombines TRGV4 with TRGJ1 or TRGJ2. As TCRdb names no J gene, one was assigned here on the basis of a DNA match to germline. Germline-derived CDR1 and CDR2 are EGSTGY and YDSYTSSV. This CDR3 has 15 amino acids. V dropped 0 bases and J dropped 3; count of bases not matched to a gene: 8. The DNA for the CDR3 is TGTGCCACCTGGGATGGGACGAATGGTTATTATAAGAAACTCTTT. Translation gives CATWDGTNGYYKKLF.

By proportion, this clone is medium-sized. V and J are TRGV4 and TRGJ1 or TRGJ2. In the absence of a J gene in TCRdb, the DNA was matched to germline to assign it here. Germline CDR1 and CDR2: EGSTGY and YDSYTSSV. Germline trimming cut 5 bases from V and 3 bases from J; bases unmatched to any gene: 7. This CDR3 has 13 amino acids. The CDR3 DNA follows: TGTGCCACCTGGGCCGGCCTTTATTATAAGAAACTCTTT. It encodes CATWAGLYYKKLF.

This clone is medium-sized within its sample. The V call is TRGV3, the J call TRGJP2. TCRdb records no J gene; here it was assigned by comparing the DNA to germline. Germline CDR1 reads VTNTFY; CDR2 reads YDVSTARD (reference sequence). The ends lost 0 bases at V and 5 bases at J; junction bases unmatched: 15. This CDR3 comprises 18 residues. The CDR3 is CATWDRHLRWISDWIKTF. The CDR3 DNA reads as TGTGCCACCTGGGACAGGCATTTAAGGTGGATCAGTGATTGGATCAAGACGTTT.

This clone was seen ten or more times. Written as DNA, the CDR3 is TGTGCCTTGTGGGAGGATTATTATAAGAAACTCTTT. Its translation is CALWEDYYKKLF. The chain joins TRGV9 to TRGJ1 or TRGJ2. Assignment of the J gene here rests on matching the DNA to germline, because TCRdb gives none. The V gene end was trimmed by 2 bases and the J gene end by 2 bases; junction bases not matched to a gene: 0. The CDR3 extends over 12 amino acids. Germline CDR1 is GITISATS and CDR2 is ISYDGTV (reference sequence).

By share, this clone ranks as medium-sized. The genes are TRGV2 and TRGJP2. Because TCRdb records no J gene, it was assigned here through a match of the DNA to germline. The V segment lost 0 bases and the J segment 2 bases; nucleotides outside the gene matches: 6. The germline gives CDR1 EGSNGY, CDR2 YDSYNSKV. The CDR3 contains 16 residues. Here the CDR3 DNA reads TGTGCCACCTGGGACGGGTACTTAAGTAGTGATTGGATCAAGACGTTT. This codes for CATWDGYLSSDWIKTF.

Comments on this clone: TCRdb's protein and the translated DNA diverge at residue 5; the protein reported here is the translation of the DNA. The chain uses TRGV3 and TRGJ1 or TRGJ2. Assignment of the J gene here rests on matching the DNA to germline, because TCRdb gives none. The trim removed 6 bases at V and 3 bases at J, leaving 2 bases unmatched. CDR1 is VTNTFY, CDR2 YDVSTARD, per germline (reference sequence). The CDR3 sequence is 11 residues long. CDR3 sequence (DNA): TGTGCCACCTGGTTTTATTATAAGAAACTCTTT. Translated: CATWFYYKKLF.

Judged by abundance, this clone is medium-sized. The rearrangement links TRGV4 to TRGJ1 or TRGJ2. The J gene, missing from TCRdb, was assigned here through DNA to germline matching. The germline V gene encodes CDR1 EGSTGY and CDR2 YDSYTSSV. The length of the CDR3 is 9 residues. J gave up 13 bases and V 0 bases, and 0 bases lay outside the gene matches. Written as DNA, the CDR3 is TGTGCCACCTGGGATGGGAAACTCTTT. Its translation is CATWDGKLF.

This clone was detected ten times or more. The J gene is TRGJ1 or TRGJ2, the V gene TRGV10. The J gene is not listed in TCRdb, so it was assigned here from a DNA match to germline. TRGV10 is noted as an ORF with a role that remains uncertain. J lost 5 bases, V lost 8 bases, and 7 bases had no gene match. The CDR3 consists of 12 residues. The DNA of the CDR3 is TGTGCTGCGTGGGAACTTGATTATAAGAAACTCTTT. It specifies CAAWELDYKKLF.

The chain has TRGV2 and TRGJP1. TCRdb carries no J gene annotation; the J gene was assigned here by matching the DNA with germline. This CDR3 has 17 residues. CDR1 and CDR2 from the germline V gene are EGSNGY and YDSYNSKV. The V and J ends lost 3 bases and 2 bases, in that order; junction bases with no gene match: 12. CDR3 sequence: CATWDSLGETTGWFKIF. CDR3 sequence (DNA): TGTGCCACCTGGGACTCCTTGGGTGAGACCACTGGTTGGTTCAAGATATTT.

This clone rates as medium-sized. This chain connects TRGV3 to TRGJ1 or TRGJ2. TCRdb lists no J gene, so it was determined here by aligning the DNA to germline. Looked up from germline, CDR1 is VTNTFY and CDR2 is YDVSTARD (reference sequence). CDR3 size: 12 residues. The CDR3 spells CAHLGSKYKKLF. The CDR3 DNA reads TGTGCTCACCTGGGGTCTAAGTATAAGAAACTCTTT.

This clone occurred many times. The chain joins TRGV5P to TRGJ1 or TRGJ2. The J gene, not given by TCRdb, was assigned here from a germline match of the nucleotide sequence. TRGV5P is a pseudogene. The CDR3 extends over 18 amino acids. DNA of the CDR3: TGTGCCACCTGGGGCAGGCTTTCCCCACGATCGAATTATTATAAGAAACTCTTT. As protein: CATWGRLSPRSNYYKKLF.

This clone is medium-sized by share. Other DNA sequences in this sample translate to the same CDR3. This sequence joins TRGV3 and TRGJ1 or TRGJ2. Assignment of the J gene here rests on matching the DNA to germline, because TCRdb gives none. The germline gives CDR1 VTNTFY, CDR2 YDVSTARD (reference sequence). The CDR3 is made up of 13 amino acids. J lost 6 bases, V lost 0 bases, and 5 bases had no gene match. The DNA for the CDR3 is TGTGCCACCTGGGACAGGCCGCGTTATAAGAAACTCTTT. As protein: CATWDRPRYKKLF.